A single sample is the source of the 14 T cell receptor beta chains below, sequenced in a study of blood T cell repertoires in COVID-19. Sequencing was performed with immunoSEQ multiplex PCR; in TCRdb, only in-frame clones are kept and a portion is missing. This table has about 140,000 clones, 75% to 85% appearing once. Sequenced input: peripheral blood. These receptors were taken from a man in his 60s with active or convalescent COVID-19.

The chain's CDR3 is CASSESGRGAYYEKLFF. The CDR3 nucleotides are TGTGCCAGCAGTGAATCTGGCCGTGGAGCTTACTATGAAAAACTGTTTTTT. The V call is TRBV25-1, the J call TRBJ1-4; D gene ambiguous. The length of the CDR3 is 17 residues. The germline V and J ends were trimmed by 1 base and 6 bases, with 18 bases remaining between them. Germline values: CDR1 MGHDK, CDR2 SYGVNS.

This clone appeared once. The V and J genes are TRBV5-6 and TRBJ2-2; D might be TRBD2 (6 bases). CDR3 length equals 16 residues. Trimming left V 4 bases short and J 5 bases short, with 18 bases between. Per the germline V gene, CDR1 is SGHDT and CDR2 is YYEEEE. The CDR3 spells CASSPGVAERTGELFF. Written as DNA, the CDR3 is TGTGCCAGCAGCCCCGGGGTAGCGGAGAGGACCGGGGAGCTGTTTTTT.

The V call is TRBV9, the J call TRBJ1-3; 8 bases agree with TRBD1. The germline V gene has CDR1 SGDLS and CDR2 YYNGEE. The CDR3 has 15 residues. Germline trimming cut 4 bases from V and 2 bases from J; bases unmatched to any gene: 5. In DNA, the CDR3 is TGTGCCAGCAGCCGACGACAGGGGACTGGAAACACCATATATTTT. It is translated as CASSRRQGTGNTIYF.

The J gene is TRBJ2-5, the V gene TRBV5-8; D is possibly TRBD2 (6 bases). Germline V gives CDR1 SGHTS, CDR2 YDEGEE. This CDR3 comprises 17 residues. The V end lost 4 bases, the J end lost 4 bases, and 23 bases lay between the germline ends. CDR3 in amino acids: CASSLFGRGRRTETQYF. In nucleotides, the CDR3 is TGTGCCAGCAGCCTATTCGGGCGGGGCCGGCGTACAGAGACCCAGTACTTC.

This rearrangement joins TRBV11-3 to TRBJ1-1; TRBD1 aligns across 8 bases. The CDR3 consists of 14 residues. Germline loops: CDR1 SGHNT, CDR2 YENEEA. Germline trimming cut 5 bases from V and 3 bases from J; bases unmatched to any gene: 5. This chain's CDR3 is CASSRKTGDTEAFF. The CDR3 coding sequence is TGTGCCAGCAGCCGGAAGACAGGGGACACTGAAGCTTTCTTT.

V gene TRBV15 combines with J gene TRBJ1-2; D call uncertain. The V gene lost 0 bases and the J gene lost 1 base, with 12 bases spanning the gap. The CDR3 loop spans 16 amino acids. Germline V lookup: CDR1 LNHNV, CDR2 YYDKDF (reference sequence). CDR3 region: CATSRDLPPVNYGYTF. CDR3 bases: TGTGCCACCAGCAGAGATCTTCCCCCAGTTAACTATGGCTACACCTTC.

CDR3 bases: TGTGCCAGCAGTTACTCGCCAGGGTCAATGAACACTGAAGCTTTCTTT. Protein product: CASSYSPGSMNTEAFF. The chain is built from TRBV6-5 and TRBJ1-1, with D possibly matching TRBD1 (5 bases). V was pared by 0 bases and J by 0 bases, with 11 bases between. CDR1 is MNHEY, CDR2 SVGAGI, per germline. This CDR3 spans 16 amino acids.

In regard to this clone: Other nucleotide sequences from this sample produce the same CDR3. This rearrangement joins TRBV5-1 to TRBJ1-1; D might be TRBD1 (5 bases). This CDR3 is built from 14 residues. Trimming took 2 bases from V and 3 from J, leaving 11 bases between them. Germline CDR1 SGHRS, CDR2 YFSETQ. CDR3: CASSLGQGYTEAFF. For the CDR3, the DNA is TGCGCCAGCAGCTTAGGGCAGGGTTACACTGAAGCTTTCTTT.

This chain connects TRBV24-1 to TRBJ1-1; unclear D gene. The V end lost 2 bases, the J end lost 6 bases, and 9 bases lay between the germline ends. This CDR3 spans 13 amino acids. Germline CDR1 KGHDR, CDR2 SFDVKD. CDR3 sequence: CATSDWSKSEAFF. CDR3 DNA: TGTGCCACCAGTGATTGGAGTAAATCTGAAGCTTTCTTT.

The genes are TRBV7-2 and TRBJ1-5; D may be TRBD1 (6 bases). The V gene's germline CDR1 is SGHTA and CDR2 FQGNSA. The CDR3 contains 16 residues. Trimming took off 1 base at V and 9 bases at J, with 19 bases between the two ends. CDR3 nucleotides: TGTGCCAGCAGCTTAGACGACAGGTCTTTTAGTCGGCCCCAGCATTTT. It specifies CASSLDDRSFSRPQHF. Looking up the rest from reference TRBV7-2 and TRBJ1-5 gives the full variable domain: GAGVSQSPSNKVTEKGKDVELRCDPISGHTALYWYRQSLGQGLEFLIYFQGNSAPDKSGLPSDRFSAERTGGSVSTLTIQRTQQEDSAVYLCASSLDDRSFSRPQHFGDGTRLSIL.

The chain combines TRBV27 with TRBJ1-2; TRBD1 might be the D (6 bases). The germline V gene has CDR1 MNHEY and CDR2 SMNVEV (reference sequence). The CDR3 has 14 amino acids. Trimming left V 3 bases short and J 5 bases short, with 13 bases between. CDR3 nucleotide sequence: TGTGCCAGCAGTTTGGCAGGGGCCTCGTATGGCTACACCTTC. Protein sequence: CASSLAGASYGYTF.

The V gene is TRBV28, the J gene TRBJ1-5; 8 nucleotides line up with TRBD1. This CDR3 spans 15 amino acids. V dropped 5 bases and J dropped 3; count of bases not matched to a gene: 6. Per the germline V gene, CDR1 is MDHEN and CDR2 is SYDVKM. CDR3 coding DNA: TGTGCCAGCAGTGAGACAGGGGATAACAATCAGCCCCAGCATTTT. This sequence encodes CASSETGDNNQPQHF.

The chain recombines TRBV7-2 with TRBJ2-1, with D perhaps TRBD2 (5 bases). Trimming removed 6 bases from V and 8 bases from J, with 14 bases in between. This CDR3 is built from 13 residues. In germline, CDR1 is SGHTA, CDR2 FQGNSA. CDR3 in amino acids: CASRPGFSDEQFF. The CDR3, as DNA: TGTGCCAGCAGGCCGGGATTTTCAGATGAGCAGTTCTTC. The full variable domain, in which reference TRBV7-2 and TRBJ2-1 provide the parts outside the CDR3, is GAGVSQSPSNKVTEKGKDVELRCDPISGHTALYWYRQSLGQGLEFLIYFQGNSAPDKSGLPSDRFSAERTGGSVSTLTIQRTQQEDSAVYLCASRPGFSDEQFFGPGTRLTVL.

The chain couples TRBV5-6 to TRBJ1-1; D ambiguous. CDR3 length: 16 residues. V was clipped by 4 bases and J by 0 bases, with 16 bases between them. Germline CDR1 is SGHDT and CDR2 is YYEEEE. DNA of the CDR3: TGTGCCAGCAGCCCTGACACCGGTGTTATGAACACTGAAGCTTTCTTT. Protein: CASSPDTGVMNTEAFF.